The TCR beta chain under discussion was sequenced for a study of CD8+ T cells in alopecia areata. Study-wide findings and caveats: Normal scalp showed lower clonality than lesional scalp, especially alopecia totalis/universalis.

The sequencing template was cDNA reverse transcribed from extracted RNA. Some clones are missing from TCRdb's copy, which holds only in-frame ones; the method was immunoSEQ multiplex PCR. Seen here are approximately 57,000 clones, 90% to 97% observed once, and the top ten hold 20% to 30%. From alopecia areata patients, lesional scalp punch biopsies and peripheral blood were collected. For this clone: The target antigen is unknown.

CDR3 length: 16 amino acids. V lost 3 bases, J lost 2 bases, and 8 bases stayed unmatched. Germline-derived CDR1 and CDR2 are MNHEY and SMNVEV (reference sequence). V usage is TRBV27 and J usage is TRBJ2-3, with TRBD1 matching over 7 bases. This receptor was identified in a human donor with alopecia areata. The sample here was CD8+ T cells sorted from blood, taken at week 0. CDR3 coding DNA: TGTGCCAGCAGTTTGACAGGGAGAAGGTCCACAGATACGCAGTATTTT. Encoded protein: CASSLTGRRSTDTQYF.